This T cell receptor (beta chain) derives from a study of blood T cell repertoires in COVID-19. Study information: Specimens from acute and convalescent COVID-19 originated in the United States, Italy and Spain. T cells, B-cell-depleted T cells, or PBMCs provided the cDNA or gDNA that served as material.

The sample holds one count of this clone. Measured with immunoSEQ multiplex PCR; TCRdb has only the in-frame clones, and not every one. The repertoire includes approximately 300,000 clones, around nine tenths of them detected once, and about 3.9% sits in the top ten. The specimen was peripheral blood. The sequence was collected from a woman in her forties or fifties with active or convalescent COVID-19.

CDR3 DNA: TGTGCCAGCAGTTACGGGGGACAGAATTCACCCCTCCACTTT. Translating it yields CASSYGGQNSPLHF. This sequence joins TRBV6-2 or TRBV6-3 and TRBJ1-6; 7 bases line up with TRBD1. J was trimmed by 7 bases and V by 2 bases; bases with no gene match: 2. Germline V lookup: CDR1 MNHEY, CDR2 SVGEGT. There are 14 residues in the CDR3.